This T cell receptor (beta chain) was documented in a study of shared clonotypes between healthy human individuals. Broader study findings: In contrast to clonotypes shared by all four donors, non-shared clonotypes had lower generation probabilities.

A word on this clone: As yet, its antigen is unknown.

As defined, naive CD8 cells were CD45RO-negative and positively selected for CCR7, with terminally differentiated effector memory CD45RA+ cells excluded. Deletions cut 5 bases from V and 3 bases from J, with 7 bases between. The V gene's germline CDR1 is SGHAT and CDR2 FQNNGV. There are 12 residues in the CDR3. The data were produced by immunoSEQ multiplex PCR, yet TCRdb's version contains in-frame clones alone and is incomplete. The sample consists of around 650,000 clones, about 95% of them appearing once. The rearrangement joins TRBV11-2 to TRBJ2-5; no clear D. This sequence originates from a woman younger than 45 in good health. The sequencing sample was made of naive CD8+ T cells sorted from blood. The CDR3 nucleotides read TGTGCCAGCAGCGAACCGAAAGAGACCCAGTACTTC. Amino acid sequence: CASSEPKETQYF.